This TCR beta chain was identified in a study of PD-L1 blockade in urothelial cancer (dated by TCRdb to 2015 to 2018). Broadly, across the study: Therapy was started in the mid-2010s for all patients, and atezolizumab 1,200 mg was administered intravenously every 3 weeks. Whole exome sequencing and RNA sequencing of pretreatment tumors were performed alongside TCR sequencing in the same patients. Durable clinical benefit was achieved by nine patients but not by the remaining 20. Twenty-five of 29 patients were males with bladder-origin urothelial cancer, and about 65% of the 29 reported a prior smoking history. Pretreatment blood TCR-seq was available for about 30 patients, at least one posttreatment blood collection was obtained for some 24 patients, and tumor TCR-seq was available for some 24 patients. Durable clinical benefit meant progression-free survival longer than 6 months, and TCR features were also tested against progression-free and overall survival. An ECOG performance status of 0 or 1 was recorded for the patients, and 0 to 3 prior chemotherapy regimens had been received by the patients. Blood samples were analyzed at 3 weeks after treatment start (second dose) and at 6 weeks after treatment start. The study was an exploratory multi-omic analysis of somatic, immune and clinical correlates of response to PD-L1 blockade with atezolizumab in urothelial cancer. TCR sequencing covered pretreatment tumor samples and matched, serially collected peripheral blood taken before and after atezolizumab treatment. Blood samples yielded a median of around 150,000 T cells and roughly 83,000 unique TCRs, with median clonality 0.080.

The cohort comprised nearly 30 patients with locally advanced or metastatic urothelial carcinoma treated at Memorial Sloan Kettering on a trial protocol. Peripheral blood mononuclear cells were collected pretreatment and during treatment, with between 1 and 8 total time points per patient. The Qiagen DNeasy Blood extraction kit was used to purify genomic DNA from total PBMCs and from tumor samples. PBMCs were collected pretreatment and during treatment, and were isolated and stored as previously described. To estimate absolute template abundance from read counts, synthetic TCR analog templates were spiked into each PCR. The immunoSEQ assay used bias-controlled V and J gene primers to amplify TCRbeta CDR3 regions from genomic DNA. Sequencing of rearranged TCRbeta segments was done at approximately 20X coverage. Processing in the source paper ran as follows. Clustering was used to correct sequencing errors, and CDR3s were annotated against IMGT so that V, D and J genes could be assigned. Out-of-frame and stop-codon sequences were excluded, and only productive TCRbeta rearrangements were used in downstream analyses. To compute clonality, Shannon entropy was normalized by the log of the number of unique productive sequences and then subtracted from one. Fisher's exact test with Benjamini-Hochberg correction, using a cutoff of adjusted p below 0.01, was how clones that differed between time points or between blood and tumor were identified. Not all clones reach the TCRdb copy of this immuneACCESS table, which keeps in-frame sequences only. Checked studies attribute under half of the gap to unresolved V genes and leave the rest unexplained. That table supplies the V and J calls and clone size; D and trimming were determined from the DNA. Here the sample has 50,000 to 55,000 clones; approximately 80% occur a single time. The ten largest clonotypes hold more than 3.5% of the sample.

The CDR3 has 14 amino acids, counting the end cysteine and phenylalanine. This entry keeps only the CDR3 DNA: 42 bases, framed from base 1. The germline V gene yields MNHEY for CDR1 and SVGAGI for CDR2. Trimming takes 6 bases from V and 0 bases from J, and the germline ends sit 12 bases apart. What the work shows at the level of the full study, not this receptor alone: Improved progression-free and overall survival was associated with having pretreatment peripheral blood TCR clonality below the median. Because the sample size was small (n = 29) and many of the analyses were exploratory, the results are meant to be hypothesis-generating. Greater expansion of tumor-associated TCR clones in peripheral blood 3 weeks after the start of treatment was observed in patients with durable benefit (n ≈ 22, p = 0.022).

Details on this clone: What this receptor recognizes is not known. No base quality information exists; no much larger clone differs at one position.

The TCR comes from a man aged 70 or older with urothelial cancer. The source was PBMCs, collected around atezolizumab (anti-PD-L1) treatment. Recombination joined TRBV6-5 with TRBJ2-7; TRBD1 might be the D gene, on 6 matching bases. For the CDR3, the sequence is CASREGQYSYEQYF. In nucleotide form, the sequence is TGTGCCAGCAGGGAAGGACAGTACTCCTACGAGCAGTACTTC.